A single T cell receptor (beta chain) is shown here with its context. This sample is drawn from a study of T cell responses to AZD1222 COVID-19 vaccine. TCRdb's copy holds only in-frame clones and misses some; the assay was immunoSEQ multiplex PCR. The table lists 83,000 or so clones, roughly 88% of them singletons. Germline loops: CDR1 MNHNY, CDR2 SVGAGI (reference sequence). This CDR3 spans 16 amino acids. Trimming removed 7 bases from V and 4 bases from J; junction bases left unmatched: 13. This chain links TRBV6-6 with TRBJ2-1, with 7 bases that match TRBD1. The sequences come from peripheral blood, collected on day 0 of AZD1222 vaccination. The receptor was isolated from an adult in good health. The CDR3 region is CASILKVGTVYNEQFF. DNA of the CDR3: TGTGCCAGCATTTTAAAGGTTGGGACAGTGTACAATGAGCAGTTCTTC.